This T cell receptor beta chain was sequenced during a study of regulatory T cells in long-lasting Graves disease. After removal of 0 bases from V and 5 bases from J, the junction contained 7 bases not matched to a gene. The CDR3 covers 17 residues. Germline V lookup: CDR1 SGHRS, CDR2 YFSETQ. CDR3-region Arm-PCR and iRepertoire HTBI primers produced the TCR beta libraries. MiXCR, run by TCRdb on the multiplex PCR reads, gives a single entry per CDR3 protein. Of fewer than 450,000 distinct CDR3 sequences listed, approximately 15% are singletons. This sample's time point: newly diagnosed GD, antithyroid drugs for less than 3 months. With RNA extracted from PBMCs as input, the TCR library was made. One endocrinology department in Xi'an, China, was where patients came from. A blood draw put about 9.9 milliliters of peripheral blood into EDTA tubes. This clonotype was recorded at least ten times. These same data were also listed under a study on T cells in Graves' hyperthyroidism and ophthalmopathy.

The source material was peripheral blood mononuclear cells (PBMCs), sampled at new diagnosis, from a patient treated with antithyroid drugs. The source of this sequence is a woman between 40 and 50 years old with Graves disease. The gene calls are TRBV5-1 and TRBJ2-2; 10 positions agree with TRBD2. The CDR3 reads CASSLGPSGSGTGELFF. For the CDR3, the DNA is TGCGCCAGCAGCTTGGGGCCTAGCGGGAGTGGGACCGGGGAGCTGTTTTTT.